One sample yielded the 10 T cell receptor beta chains listed below, sequenced in a study of blood T cell repertoires in COVID-19. Some clones are missing from TCRdb's copy, which holds only in-frame ones; the method was immunoSEQ multiplex PCR. Of about 240,000 clones listed, about four fifths are singletons. The sequencing input was peripheral blood. These receptors were obtained from an elderly woman with acute or convalescent COVID-19.

This chain connects TRBV11-2 to TRBJ2-7; tentative D call: TRBD1 (5 bases). The CDR3 spans 13 residues. Trimming left V 2 bases short and J 5 bases short, with 10 bases between. Germline CDR1 and CDR2: SGHAT and FQNNGV. The CDR3 nucleotides are TGTGCCAGCAGCTTAAGGGGCACACACGAGCAGTACTTC. Its protein product is CASSLRGTHEQYF.

The V and J genes are TRBV11-2 and TRBJ2-2; 7 bases are shared with TRBD1. V shed 9 bases and J 2 bases; nucleotides not matched to a gene: 9. Germline V lookup: CDR1 SGHAT, CDR2 FQNNGV. The CDR3 is made up of 15 amino acids. The DNA of the CDR3 is TGTGCCAGTCGCGAACAGGGGCTCAACACCGGGGAGCTGTTTTTT. Protein sequence: CASREQGLNTGELFF.

Written as DNA, the CDR3 is TGTGCCAGCAGCCTAGAGAGACTAGCGTTGAGGTCGGAGACCCAGTACTTC. The encoded protein is CASSLERLALRSETQYF. The J gene is TRBJ2-5, the V gene TRBV2, with TRBD2 matching 8 bases. The trim removed 6 bases at V and 5 bases at J, leaving 17 bases unmatched. The CDR3 extends over 17 amino acids. Germline assignment: CDR1 SNHLY and CDR2 FYNNEI. The full variable domain, its missing parts supplied by reference TRBV2 and TRBJ2-5, is EPEVTQTPSHQVTQMGQEVILRCVPISNHLYFYWYRQILGQKVEFLVSFYNNEISEKSEIFDDQFSVERPDGSNFTLKIRSTKLEDSAMYFCASSLERLALRSETQYFGPGTRLLVL.

The rearrangement uses TRBV6-4 and TRBJ2-3, with TRBD2 matching over 11 bases. Germline V lookup: CDR1 MRHNA, CDR2 SNTAGT. The CDR3 covers 15 residues. Losses at the gene ends were 6 bases for V and 1 base for J; bases not matched to a gene: 3. The CDR3 DNA reads TGTGCCAGCAGAGGGACTAGCGGAGGCACAGATACGCAGTATTTT. Translation gives CASRGTSGGTDTQYF.

The chain is built from TRBV7-9 and TRBJ1-4, with 9 bases aligning to TRBD1. Germline V gives CDR1 SEHNR, CDR2 FQNEAQ (reference sequence). V lost 1 base and J lost 12; bases outside the gene matches: 12. This CDR3 spans 16 amino acids. This chain's CDR3 is CASSLDSWGQGLQLFF. The CDR3 DNA follows: TGTGCCAGCAGCTTAGATTCATGGGGACAGGGTCTCCAACTGTTTTTT.

The gene calls are TRBV10-3 and TRBJ1-6; maybe TRBD1 (5 bases). Trimming pared 0 bases from V and 4 bases from J, leaving 10 bases between. Germline loops: CDR1 ENHRY, CDR2 SYGVKD. The CDR3 extends over 16 amino acids. The CDR3 sequence: CAISESGGFYNSPLHF. CDR3 in DNA: TGTGCCATCAGTGAGTCGGGGGGATTTTATAATTCACCCCTCCACTTT.

This clone was seen only once. The chain uses TRBV11-2 and TRBJ2-3; D perhaps matches TRBD2 (6 bases). CDR1 is SGHAT, CDR2 FQNNGV, per germline. Between the trimmed V and J ends, which lost 3 bases and 2 bases, there was a span of 12 bases. The CDR3 loop spans 15 amino acids. CDR3 nucleotide sequence: TGTGCCAGCAGCTTTAGCGGCGGGGACACAGATACGCAGTATTTT. This codes for CASSFSGGDTDTQYF.

This CDR3 reads CSVSIAKNIQYF. CDR3 coding DNA: TGCAGCGTGAGCATAGCCAAAAACATTCAGTACTTC. The V and J genes are TRBV29-1 and TRBJ2-4; unclear D gene. This CDR3 has 12 residues. Germline CDR1 is SQVTM and CDR2 is ANQGSEA. V was trimmed by 6 bases and J by 0 bases, leaving 6 bases between them.

This clone showed up just a few times. The chain recombines TRBV6-6 with TRBJ1-6; 9 nucleotides agree with TRBD1. With 5 bases clipped from V and 10 bases from J, the junction kept 9 bases outside the gene matches. Germline values: CDR1 MNHNY, CDR2 SVGAGI (reference sequence). The CDR3 extends over 15 amino acids. In nucleotides, the CDR3 is TGTGCCAGCAGTACCCGGGACAGGGCAGGCTCACCCCTCCACTTT. Translating it yields CASSTRDRAGSPLHF.

This clone has a single count. The rearrangement links TRBV6-1 to TRBJ1-5, with D possibly matching TRBD1 (6 bases). Germline V gene sequence: CDR1 MNHNS, CDR2 SASEGT. The CDR3 totals 16 residues. Between the trimmed V and J ends, which lost 2 bases and 0 bases, there was a span of 11 bases. DNA of the CDR3: TGTGCCAGCAGTGAAATTCGGACAGTTAGCAATCAGCCCCAGCATTTT. It yields the protein CASSEIRTVSNQPQHF.